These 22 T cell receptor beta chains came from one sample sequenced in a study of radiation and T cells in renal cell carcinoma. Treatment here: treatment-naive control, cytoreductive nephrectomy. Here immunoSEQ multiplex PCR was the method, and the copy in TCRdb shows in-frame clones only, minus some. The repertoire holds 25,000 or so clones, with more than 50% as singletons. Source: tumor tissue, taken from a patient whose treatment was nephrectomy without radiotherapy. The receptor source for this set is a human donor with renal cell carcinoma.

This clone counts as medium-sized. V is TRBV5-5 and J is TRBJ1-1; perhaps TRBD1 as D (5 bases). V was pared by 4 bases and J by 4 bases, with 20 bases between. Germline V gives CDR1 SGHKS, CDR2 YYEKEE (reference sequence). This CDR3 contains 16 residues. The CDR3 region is CASSPGGNIPSTEAFF. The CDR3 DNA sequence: TGTGCCAGCAGCCCGGGGGGGAACATTCCCAGCACTGAAGCTTTCTTT.

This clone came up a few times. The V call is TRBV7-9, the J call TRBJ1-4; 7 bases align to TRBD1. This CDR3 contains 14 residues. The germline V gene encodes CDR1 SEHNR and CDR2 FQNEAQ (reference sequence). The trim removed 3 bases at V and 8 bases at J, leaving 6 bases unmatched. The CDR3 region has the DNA TGTGCCAGCAGCTTGACAGGGTTCCGGGAAAAACTGTTTTTT. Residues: CASSLTGFREKLFF.

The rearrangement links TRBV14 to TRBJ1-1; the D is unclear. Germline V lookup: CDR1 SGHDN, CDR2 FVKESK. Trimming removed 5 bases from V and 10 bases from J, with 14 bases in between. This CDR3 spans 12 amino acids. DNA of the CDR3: TGTGCCAGCAGCTTGAATCCGGCGGGAGCTTTCTTT. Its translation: CASSLNPAGAFF.

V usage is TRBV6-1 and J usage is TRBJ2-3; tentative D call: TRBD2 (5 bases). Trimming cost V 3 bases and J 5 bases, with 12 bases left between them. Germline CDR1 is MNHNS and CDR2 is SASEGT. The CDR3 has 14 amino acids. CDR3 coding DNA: TGTGCCAGCAGTGAGGTGGAGGACGTAGATACGCAGTATTTT. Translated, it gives CASSEVEDVDTQYF.

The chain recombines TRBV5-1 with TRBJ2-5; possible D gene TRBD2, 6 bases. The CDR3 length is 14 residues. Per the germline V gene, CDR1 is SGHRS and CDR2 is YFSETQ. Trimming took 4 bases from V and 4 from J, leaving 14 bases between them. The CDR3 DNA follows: TGCGCCAGCAGCCCTGGCGGGGTTGGAGAGACCCAGTACTTC. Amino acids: CASSPGGVGETQYF.

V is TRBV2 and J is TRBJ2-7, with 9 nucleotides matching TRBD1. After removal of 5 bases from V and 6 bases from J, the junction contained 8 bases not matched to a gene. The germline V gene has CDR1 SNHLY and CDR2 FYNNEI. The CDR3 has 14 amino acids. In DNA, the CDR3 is TGTGCCAGCAGTTTCCCGGGACAGGGTGGCGAGCAGTACTTC. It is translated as CASSFPGQGGEQYF.

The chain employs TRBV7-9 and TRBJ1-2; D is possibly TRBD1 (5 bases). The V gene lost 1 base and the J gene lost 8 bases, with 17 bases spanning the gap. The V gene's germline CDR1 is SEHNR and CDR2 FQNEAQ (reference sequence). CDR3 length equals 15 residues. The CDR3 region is CASSLEGQGIKGYTF. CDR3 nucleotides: TGTGCCAGCAGCTTAGAGGGCCAGGGAATTAAAGGCTACACCTTC.

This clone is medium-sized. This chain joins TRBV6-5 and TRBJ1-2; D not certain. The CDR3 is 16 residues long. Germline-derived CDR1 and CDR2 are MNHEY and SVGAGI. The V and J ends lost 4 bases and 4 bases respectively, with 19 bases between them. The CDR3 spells CASSSPLGLLIYGYTF. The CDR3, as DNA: TGTGCCAGCAGTTCCCCTCTGGGGTTGCTCATCTATGGCTACACCTTC.

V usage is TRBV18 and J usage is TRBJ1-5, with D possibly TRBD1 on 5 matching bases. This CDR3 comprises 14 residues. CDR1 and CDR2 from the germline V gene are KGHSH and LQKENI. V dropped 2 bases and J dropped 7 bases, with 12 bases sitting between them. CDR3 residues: CASSPSQGGQPQHF. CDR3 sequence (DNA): TGTGCCAGCTCACCATCTCAGGGTGGGCAGCCCCAGCATTTT.

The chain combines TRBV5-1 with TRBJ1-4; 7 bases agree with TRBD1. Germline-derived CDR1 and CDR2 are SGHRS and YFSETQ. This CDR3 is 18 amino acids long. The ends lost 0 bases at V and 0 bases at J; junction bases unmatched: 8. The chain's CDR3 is CASSLGRTGVATNEKLFF. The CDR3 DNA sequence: TGCGCCAGCAGCTTGGGCCGAACAGGGGTTGCAACTAATGAAAAACTGTTTTTT.

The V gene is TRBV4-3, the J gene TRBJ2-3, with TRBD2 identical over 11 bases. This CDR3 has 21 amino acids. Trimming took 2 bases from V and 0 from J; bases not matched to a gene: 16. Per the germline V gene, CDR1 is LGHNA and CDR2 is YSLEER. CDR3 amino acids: CASSQSGASGLAGISTDTQYF. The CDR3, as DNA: TGCGCCAGCAGCCAAAGCGGAGCCTCTGGACTAGCGGGTATTAGCACAGATACGCAGTATTTT.

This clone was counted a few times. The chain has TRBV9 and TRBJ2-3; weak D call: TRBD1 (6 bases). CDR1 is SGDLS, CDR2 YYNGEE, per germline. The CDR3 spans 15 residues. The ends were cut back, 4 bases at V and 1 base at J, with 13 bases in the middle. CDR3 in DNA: TGTGCCAGCAGCCTCAGGGGTACCGGCACAGATACGCAGTATTTT. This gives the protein CASSLRGTGTDTQYF.

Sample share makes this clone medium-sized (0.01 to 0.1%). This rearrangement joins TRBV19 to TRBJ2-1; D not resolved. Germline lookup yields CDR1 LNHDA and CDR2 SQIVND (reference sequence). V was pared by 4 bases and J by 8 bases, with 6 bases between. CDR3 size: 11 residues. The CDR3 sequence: CASSNFYEQFF. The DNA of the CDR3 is TGTGCCAGTAGTAATTTCTATGAGCAGTTCTTC.

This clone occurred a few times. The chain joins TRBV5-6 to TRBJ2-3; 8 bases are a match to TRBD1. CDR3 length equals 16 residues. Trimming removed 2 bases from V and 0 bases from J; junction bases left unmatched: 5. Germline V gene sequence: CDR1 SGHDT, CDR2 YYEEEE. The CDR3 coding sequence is TGTGCCAGCAGCTTTTTCCAGGGGGCTAGCACAGATACGCAGTATTTT. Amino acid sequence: CASSFFQGASTDTQYF.

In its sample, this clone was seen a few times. CDR3: CASSQWKNQPQHF. In DNA form, the CDR3 reads TGCGCCAGCAGCCAATGGAAGAATCAGCCCCAGCATTTT. The V call is TRBV4-3, the J call TRBJ1-5; D is unresolved. The CDR3 is made up of 13 amino acids. CDR1 is LGHNA and CDR2 is YSLEER in the germline V gene. The V end was cut by 2 bases, the J end by 4 bases, with 6 bases between.

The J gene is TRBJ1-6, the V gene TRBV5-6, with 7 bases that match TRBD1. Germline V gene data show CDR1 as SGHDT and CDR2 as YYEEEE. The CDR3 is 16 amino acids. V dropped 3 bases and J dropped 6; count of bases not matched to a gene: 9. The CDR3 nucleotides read TGTGCCAGCAGCTCCTTACAGGGGATAGGTAATTCACCCCTCCACTTT. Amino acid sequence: CASSSLQGIGNSPLHF.

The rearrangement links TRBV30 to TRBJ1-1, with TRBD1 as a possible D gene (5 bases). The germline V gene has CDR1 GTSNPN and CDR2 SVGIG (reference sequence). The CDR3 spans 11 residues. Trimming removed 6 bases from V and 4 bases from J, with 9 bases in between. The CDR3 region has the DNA TGTGCCTGTTGCAGGGTCACTGAAGCTTTCTTT. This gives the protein CACCRVTEAFF.

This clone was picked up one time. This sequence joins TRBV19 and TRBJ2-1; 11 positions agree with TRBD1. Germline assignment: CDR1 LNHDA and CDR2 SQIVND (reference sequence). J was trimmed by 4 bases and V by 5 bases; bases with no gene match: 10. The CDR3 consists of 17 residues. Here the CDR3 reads CASSPQVGTGGYNEQFF. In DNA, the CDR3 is TGTGCCAGTAGTCCCCAGGTCGGGACAGGGGGGTACAATGAGCAGTTCTTC.

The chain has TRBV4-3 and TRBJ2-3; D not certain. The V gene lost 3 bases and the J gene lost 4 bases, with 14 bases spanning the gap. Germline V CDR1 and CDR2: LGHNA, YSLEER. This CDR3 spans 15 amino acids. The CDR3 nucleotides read TGCGCCAGCAGCCAGGCCCCCTCAAACGCAGATACGCAGTATTTT. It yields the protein CASSQAPSNADTQYF.

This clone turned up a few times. Here the CDR3 reads CASSLFGRGVSNQPQHF. The CDR3 nucleotides read TGTGCCAGCAGCTTATTTGGCAGGGGCGTCTCTAATCAGCCCCAGCATTTT. The chain combines TRBV7-2 with TRBJ1-5; D possibly corresponds to TRBD1 (6 bases). Trimming stripped 2 bases from V and 4 bases from J, with 18 bases between. CDR3 size: 17 residues. Per germline, CDR1 SGHTA and CDR2 FQGNSA.

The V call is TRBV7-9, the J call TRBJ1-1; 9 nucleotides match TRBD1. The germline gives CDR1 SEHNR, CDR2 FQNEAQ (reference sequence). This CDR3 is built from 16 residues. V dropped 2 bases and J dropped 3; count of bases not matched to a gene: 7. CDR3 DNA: TGTGCCAGCAGCTTACCGGGGACAGGGTTTGACACTGAAGCTTTCTTT. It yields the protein CASSLPGTGFDTEAFF.

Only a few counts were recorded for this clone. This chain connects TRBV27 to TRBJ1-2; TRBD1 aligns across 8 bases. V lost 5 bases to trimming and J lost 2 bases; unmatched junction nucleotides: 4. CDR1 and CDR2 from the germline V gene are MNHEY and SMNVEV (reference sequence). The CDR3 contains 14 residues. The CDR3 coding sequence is TGTGCCAGCAGTACAGGGGGTCCGAACTATGGCTACACCTTC. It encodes CASSTGGPNYGYTF.